One and the same sample provided the 25 T cell receptor beta chains below, sequenced in a study of T-cell memory formation after mild COVID-19. One entry per CDR3 protein, called by TCRdb with MiXCR from the 5' RACE reads. Seen here are about 430,000 distinct CDR3 sequences, about a sixth observed once, and the top ten hold roughly a fifth. Sequences were obtained from PBMCs or a T cell subset sorted from them (not recorded which). Source of these receptors: a man aged 18 to 29 who had mild COVID-19 (a few samples of this study predate the infection). Cell type and time point are not known.

The CDR3 DNA is TGTGCCAGCAGGGACAGGGTTGGCTACACCTTC. It codes for CASRDRVGYTF. V gene TRBV27 combines with J gene TRBJ1-2; 8 bases match TRBD1. With 6 bases clipped from V and 7 bases from J, the junction kept 1 base outside the gene matches. Germline lookup yields CDR1 MNHEY and CDR2 SMNVEV (reference sequence). The CDR3 consists of 11 residues.

This clonotype was detected a few times. The rearrangement uses TRBV18 and TRBJ1-2; 8 bases agree with TRBD1. The CDR3 is 14 amino acids. V was pared by 3 bases and J by 6 bases, with 6 bases of the junction left unmatched. CDR1 and CDR2 from the germline V gene are KGHSH and LQKENI. The CDR3 DNA sequence: TGTGCCAGCTCACCGTTTTCGGACAGGGATGGCTACACCTTC. This translates into CASSPFSDRDGYTF.

This clonotype has a count of ten or more. The gene calls are TRBV29-1 and TRBJ2-3; no firm D call. From germline, CDR1 is SQVTM and CDR2 ANQGSEA. CDR3 length: 13 residues. Trimming shortened V by 4 bases and J by 6 bases, and 14 bases separated the two germline ends. The CDR3 loop reads CSVVGFAGDTQYF. In nucleotides, the CDR3 is TGCAGCGTTGTGGGGTTCGCCGGTGATACGCAGTATTTT.

There are a few counts of this clonotype. The chain uses TRBV7-9 and TRBJ2-4; 12 bases are a match to TRBD2. CDR1 and CDR2 (germline): SEHNR, FQNEAQ (reference sequence). V trimming: 5 bases; J trimming: 2 bases; junction bases outside the gene matches: 10. The CDR3 spans 18 residues. The CDR3 DNA follows: TGTGCCAGCAGCCCTGGACTAGCGGGGCAACTTACCAAAAACATTCAGTACTTC. It specifies CASSPGLAGQLTKNIQYF.

This clonotype appeared a few times. The V call is TRBV5-6, the J call TRBJ1-4; 7 nucleotides match TRBD1. Germline loops: CDR1 SGHDT, CDR2 YYEEEE. The CDR3 contains 14 residues. The J segment lost 8 bases and the V segment lost 3 bases, leaving 7 bases of the junction unmatched. CDR3: CASSSDRDREKLFF. The CDR3 DNA sequence: TGTGCCAGCAGCTCCGACAGGGATCGAGAAAAACTGTTTTTT.

This clonotype was seen more than once but under ten times. The V call is TRBV15, the J call TRBJ1-5, with D maybe TRBD1 (5 bases). The CDR3 has 13 amino acids. The V end lost 2 bases, the J end lost 4 bases, and 6 bases lay between the germline ends. Germline V gene data show CDR1 as LNHNV and CDR2 as YYDKDF (reference sequence). DNA of the CDR3: TGTGCCACCAGCAGACAGGGAAATCAGCCCCAGCATTTT. As protein: CATSRQGNQPQHF.

The chain couples TRBV4-3 to TRBJ2-7; D is undetermined. This CDR3 spans 15 amino acids. Looked up from germline, CDR1 is LGHNA and CDR2 is YSLEER. V gave up 0 bases and J gave up 3 bases, with 12 bases separating them. Here the CDR3 reads CASSQERSPYYEQYF. The CDR3 region has the DNA TGCGCCAGCAGCCAAGAGCGGAGTCCATACTACGAGCAGTACTTC.

This clonotype was counted ten times or more. This chain uses TRBV5-1 with TRBJ2-3; D may be TRBD1 (5 bases). V lost 4 bases to trimming and J lost 5 bases, with 14 bases between them. From germline, CDR1 is SGHRS and CDR2 YFSETQ. This CDR3 region has 14 residues. The CDR3 loop is CASSADSAGDTQYF. CDR3 bases: TGCGCCAGCAGCGCCGACAGCGCCGGAGATACGCAGTATTTT.

This chain joins TRBV4-3 and TRBJ2-2; D gene ambiguous. The germline V gene encodes CDR1 LGHNA and CDR2 YSLEER. This CDR3 has 16 amino acids. The V and J ends lost 0 bases and 1 base respectively, with 9 bases between them. CDR3 coding DNA: TGCGCCAGCAGCCAAGAGGTTTTGGGGAACACCGGGGAGCTGTTTTTT. Translation: CASSQEVLGNTGELFF.

This clonotype was seen a handful of times. This chain uses TRBV7-2 with TRBJ1-4, with D unclear. V was shortened by 0 bases and J by 8 bases, with 7 bases between the two germline ends. CDR1 and CDR2 (germline): SGHTA, FQGNSA. This CDR3 is built from 13 residues. The CDR3 loop reads CASSLASYEKLFF. CDR3 nucleotides: TGTGCCAGCAGCTTAGCAAGTTACGAAAAACTGTTTTTT.

This clonotype has more than one count but fewer than ten. This chain links TRBV28 with TRBJ2-7, with D possibly being TRBD2 (7 bases). In germline, CDR1 is MDHEN, CDR2 SYDVKM. The CDR3 length is 16 residues. The V and J ends lost 5 bases and 1 base respectively, with 18 bases between them. The CDR3 here is CASSTLGGVKSYEQYF. As DNA, the CDR3 is TGTGCCAGCAGTACACTAGGGGGGGTTAAGTCCTACGAGCAGTACTTC. The full variable domain, its missing parts supplied by reference TRBV28 and TRBJ2-7, is DVKVTQSSRYLVKRTGEKVFLECVQDMDHENMFWYRQDPGLGLRLIYFSYDVKMKEKGDIPEGYSVSREKKERFSLILESASTNQTSMYLCASSTLGGVKSYEQYFGPGTRLTVT.

This clonotype turned up a few times. The chain joins TRBV5-4 to TRBJ1-2; D gene uncertain. Between the trimmed V and J ends, which lost 4 bases and 8 bases, there was a span of 21 bases. Looked up from germline, CDR1 is SGHNT and CDR2 is YYREEE (reference sequence). This CDR3 is 15 amino acids long. DNA for the CDR3: TGTGCCAGCAGCCGGACGGTTACCGGGTCGTCGGGCTACACCTTC. As protein: CASSRTVTGSSGYTF.

The chain links TRBV7-9 to TRBJ1-2; TRBD1 agrees at 7 bases. This CDR3 has 14 amino acids. Germline V gene sequence: CDR1 SEHNR, CDR2 FQNEAQ (reference sequence). The V segment lost 3 bases and the J segment 3 bases; nucleotides outside the gene matches: 4. The CDR3 is CASSLGQSYYGYTF. As DNA, the CDR3 is TGTGCCAGCAGCTTGGGACAGTCTTACTATGGCTACACCTTC.

CDR3 in amino acids: CASSLYGADTEAFF. The CDR3 DNA reads as TGTGCCAGCAGCTTATACGGCGCCGACACTGAAGCTTTCTTT. This chain connects TRBV7-2 to TRBJ1-1; no clear D gene. Trimming pared 2 bases from V and 3 bases from J, leaving 10 bases between. The CDR3 spans 14 residues. The germline gives CDR1 SGHTA, CDR2 FQGNSA.

The chain uses TRBV11-2 and TRBJ2-7; TRBD1 or TRBD2 may be the D gene (5 bases each). The CDR3 is 14 residues long. Germline CDR1 SGHAT, CDR2 FQNNGV. Trimming pared 5 bases from V and 4 bases from J, leaving 15 bases between. The CDR3 is CASSPIGGTYEQYF. CDR3 in DNA: TGTGCCAGCAGCCCCATTGGGGGTACTTACGAGCAGTACTTC.

This rearrangement joins TRBV5-1 to TRBJ2-2, with TRBD2 matching over 7 bases. There are 14 residues in the CDR3. Per germline, CDR1 SGHRS and CDR2 YFSETQ. J lost 6 bases, V lost 4 bases, and 6 bases had no gene match. The CDR3 DNA follows: TGCGCCAGCAGCGGGACCAGCGGGGCCGGGGAGCTGTTTTTT. Amino acid sequence: CASSGTSGAGELFF.

The V and J genes are TRBV28 and TRBJ2-7, with D possibly being TRBD1 or TRBD2 (5 bases each). The germline gives CDR1 MDHEN, CDR2 SYDVKM. CDR3 length: 17 amino acids. The V end was cut by 1 base, the J end by 7 bases, with 23 bases between. The CDR3 protein is CASSLSLRDPGKREQYV. The CDR3 nucleotides read TGTGCCAGCAGTTTATCCCTCCGGGACCCCGGTAAGAGGGAGCAGTACGTC.

This clonotype appeared a few times. The chain links TRBV23-1 to TRBJ1-2, with D unresolved. TRBV23-1 is reported as an ORF; its role is uncertain. The CDR3 totals 12 residues. V dropped 4 bases and J dropped 8 bases, with 11 bases sitting between them. The chain's CDR3 is CASSLRVWGYTF. DNA for the CDR3: TGCGCCAGCAGTCTGAGGGTTTGGGGCTACACCTTC.

A few counts support this clonotype. The chain couples TRBV12-3 or TRBV12-4 to TRBJ1-2; possibly TRBD1 for D (5 bases). V gave up 8 bases and J gave up 8 bases, with 12 bases separating them. This CDR3 is 11 amino acids long. The CDR3 is CASLSGDGYTF. The CDR3 DNA sequence: TGTGCCAGCCTTTCGGGGGACGGCTACACCTTC.

The chain links TRBV6-4 to TRBJ2-1, with TRBD2 matching 8 bases. The V gene end was trimmed by 0 bases and the J gene end by 10 bases; junction bases not matched to a gene: 5. This CDR3 is built from 14 residues. Germline V gives CDR1 MRHNA, CDR2 SNTAGT. CDR3 coding DNA: TGTGCCAGCAGTGACTCCCCGGGACTAGTAGAGCAGTTCTTC. It specifies CASSDSPGLVEQFF.

This clonotype was recorded a few times. V usage is TRBV7-9 and J usage is TRBJ1-1; no reliable D call. CDR1 is SEHNR and CDR2 is FQNEAQ in the germline V gene (reference sequence). V was shortened by 1 base and J by 7 bases, with 7 bases between the two germline ends. The CDR3 totals 12 residues. The CDR3 DNA reads TGTGCCAGCAGCTTAGTCGTGGGTGAAGCTTTCTTT. This sequence encodes CASSLVVGEAFF.

About this clonotype: It may be a read error: a sequence one base away is much more abundant. The J gene is TRBJ2-7, the V gene TRBV2, with no clear D. Germline lookup yields CDR1 SNHLY and CDR2 FYNNEI. The V and J ends lost 1 base and 9 bases respectively, with 10 bases between them. The CDR3 sequence is 12 residues long. The CDR3 DNA follows: TGTGCCAGCAGTGAAGAAATGCACGGGCAGTACTTC. Its protein product is CASSEEMHGQYF.

This clonotype was detected only a few times. This rearrangement joins TRBV6-6 to TRBJ2-7; D perhaps matches TRBD2 (6 bases). The germline CDR1 and CDR2 sequences are MNHNY and SVGAGI (reference sequence). The V end was cut by 5 bases, the J end by 2 bases, with 13 bases between. CDR3 size: 14 residues. CDR3 region: CASSNTGLPYEQYV. The CDR3 nucleotides are TGTGCCAGCAGTAATACGGGACTTCCCTACGAGCAGTACGTC.

The genes are TRBV18 and TRBJ1-1; weak D call: TRBD1 (5 bases). CDR3 size: 16 residues. V dropped 0 bases and J dropped 3 bases, with 14 bases sitting between them. Germline V gene data show CDR1 as KGHSH and CDR2 as LQKENI. The CDR3 DNA follows: TGTGCCAGCTCACCACCGGGGCCCCGCCGGGACACTGAAGCTTTCTTT. Translated, it gives CASSPPGPRRDTEAFF.

The table lists this clonotype with many counts. This chain joins TRBV7-2 and TRBJ2-7; TRBD1 matches at 7 bases. The CDR3 is made up of 15 amino acids. Losses at the gene ends were 1 base for V and 3 bases for J; bases not matched to a gene: 6. Germline values: CDR1 SGHTA, CDR2 FQGNSA. CDR3 in amino acids: CASSLVDRSIYEQYF. DNA for the CDR3: TGTGCCAGCAGCTTAGTGGACAGGTCCATCTACGAGCAGTACTTC.